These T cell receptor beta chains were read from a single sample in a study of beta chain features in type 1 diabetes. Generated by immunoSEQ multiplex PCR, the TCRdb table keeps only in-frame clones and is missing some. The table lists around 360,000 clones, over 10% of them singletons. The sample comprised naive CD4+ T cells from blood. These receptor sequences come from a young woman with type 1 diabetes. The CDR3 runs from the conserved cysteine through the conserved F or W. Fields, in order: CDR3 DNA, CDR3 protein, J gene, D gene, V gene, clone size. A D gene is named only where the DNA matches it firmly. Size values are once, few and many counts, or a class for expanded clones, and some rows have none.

TGTGCCAGCCGGCGGACTAGCGAGTCCTACGAGCAGTACTTC CASRRTSESYEQYF TRBJ2-7 TRBD2 TRBV4-2 NA
TGTGCCAGCAGTGACGGGGGGAGCACAGATACGCAGTATTTT CASSDGGSTDTQYF TRBJ2-3 TRBD2 TRBV25-1 NA
TGTGCCAGCAGCAATTTTGGACACACCAACTATGGCTACACCTTC CASSNFGHTNYGYTF TRBJ1-2 NA TRBV21-1 few
TGTGCCAGCAGCTTAGATACTACCGCCTACGAGCAGTACTTC CASSLDTTAYEQYF TRBJ2-7 NA TRBV7-9 NA
TGTGCCAGCAGCCAAGTCGGAGGGACCCGCTCCTACGAGCAGTACTTC CASSQVGGTRSYEQYF TRBJ2-7 NA TRBV14 NA
TGCGCCAGCAGCTCCAGCGGGGGGGCCCGAGAGACCCAGTACTTC CASSSSGGARETQYF TRBJ2-5 TRBD2 TRBV5-1 few
TGCGCCAGCAGCTTGGTAGGCAGGAACGAGCAGTTCTTC CASSLVGRNEQFF TRBJ2-1 NA TRBV5-1 NA
TGTGCCAGCAGCCAAGGGGGGGGAAGAAACATTCAGTACTTC CASSQGGGRNIQYF TRBJ2-4 NA TRBV7-2 few
TGTGCCAGCAGCTTAGTCCCCGCGGGGGGGCGGAATGAGCAGTTCTTC CASSLVPAGGRNEQFF TRBJ2-1 TRBD2 TRBV11-2 NA
TGCGCCAGCAGCCAAGAAGGGACAGGGGGTTACGGCTACACCTTC CASSQEGTGGYGYTF TRBJ1-2 TRBD1 TRBV4-3 NA
TGTGCCAGCAGCTTAGAGTTACGGAGTGAAAAACTGTTTTTT CASSLELRSEKLFF TRBJ1-4 NA TRBV7-2 NA
TGTGCCTGGGTGACAGGCCTGGGAGAGCAGTACTTC CAWVTGLGEQYF TRBJ2-7 NA TRBV30 few
TGTGCCAGCAGTTCCATCCCGTCGAGTGTTTTT CASSSIPSSVF TRBJ1-1 NA TRBV7-2 few
TGTGCCAGCAGCGTCGCTCTTGGCCCAAATGAAAAACTGTTTTTT CASSVALGPNEKLFF TRBJ1-4 NA TRBV13 few
TGTGCCAGCAGCTCGAGTCCAGGCGGGAGGAACATTCAGTACTTC CASSSSPGGRNIQYF TRBJ2-4 TRBD2 TRBV11-2 NA
TGTGCCAGCCACACAGGGGTGCGAGAGACCCAGTACTTC CASHTGVRETQYF TRBJ2-5 TRBD1 TRBV28 NA
TGTGCCAGCAGCCTGGACAGGGCTTCCTACGAGCAGTACTTC CASSLDRASYEQYF TRBJ2-7 TRBD1 TRBV6-4 NA
TGTGCCAGCAGCGTGGACAGGGCAAGCACAGATACGCAGTATTTT CASSVDRASTDTQYF TRBJ2-3 TRBD1 TRBV11-1 NA
TGTGCCAGCAGCCAAGAAAACAGCCGGAACGAGCAGTACTTC CASSQENSRNEQYF TRBJ2-7 NA TRBV14 few
TGTGCCAGCAGGTGGACAGCCCTACTCTACGAGCAGTACTTC CASRWTALLYEQYF TRBJ2-7 NA TRBV2 NA
TGCGCCAGCAGCCGGACAAGCGGGGGCTACAATGAGCAGTTCTTC CASSRTSGGYNEQFF TRBJ2-1 TRBD2 TRBV4-1 NA
TGTGCCAGCAAAACCGCGGGACTAGACTACAATGAGCAGTTCTTC CASKTAGLDYNEQFF TRBJ2-1 TRBD2 TRBV6-1 NA
TGCGCCAGCCGCAAGATTTGGTATAGACAGGGAAGCACAGATACGCAGTATTTT CASRKIWYRQGSTDTQYF TRBJ2-3 TRBD1 TRBV4-1 NA
TGTGCCAGCAGTGAGTCCAGGGCAGCAGCGGCTTTCTTT CASSESRAAAAFF TRBJ1-1 NA TRBV25-1 NA
TGTGCCAGCAGCCCCGGACAGGGATACGAGCAGTACTTC CASSPGQGYEQYF TRBJ2-7 TRBD1 TRBV7-2 NA
TGTGCCAGCAGCCTCTTATGGTCAGCTAACTATGGCTACACCTTC CASSLLWSANYGYTF TRBJ1-2 NA TRBV7-8 NA
TGTGCCAGCAGGCTTAAGGGGGACAAAACCTACGAGCAGTACTTC CASRLKGDKTYEQYF TRBJ2-7 NA TRBV6-5 few
TGCGCCAGCAGGTGGAGGGCAGGGGGTCCATCCGACTCCTACGAGCAGTACTTC CASRWRAGGPSDSYEQYF TRBJ2-7 NA TRBV5-1 few
TGTGCCAGCAGCCCCCGGACTAGCGGGGGTACGCAGTATTTT CASSPRTSGGTQYF TRBJ2-3 TRBD2 TRBV5-4 few
TGTGCCAGCAGTGAATCCGGGACAGGGAAAGCTTTCTTT CASSESGTGKAFF TRBJ1-1 TRBD1 TRBV25-1 NA
TGTGCCAGCAGTTACCCAGCGGGGCCCACAGATACGCAGTATTTT CASSYPAGPTDTQYF TRBJ2-3 TRBD2 TRBV6-6 few
TGTGCCAGCAGTTTACTTGGCGGTCTCTACGAGCAGTACTTC CASSLLGGLYEQYF TRBJ2-7 NA TRBV27 few
TGTGCCAGCTCACCACCAGGGACAGGGATTGTAGAGACCCAGTACTTC CASSPPGTGIVETQYF TRBJ2-5 TRBD1 TRBV18 few
TGTGCCAGCAGCTTCCGACAGGGGGGAGAGTGTGGAGAGACCCAGTACTTC CASSFRQGGECGETQYF TRBJ2-5 NA TRBV21-1 NA
TGTGCCAGCAGCTCAGGGACAGCAAACAATGAGCAGTTCTTC CASSSGTANNEQFF TRBJ2-1 TRBD1 TRBV9 few
TGTGCCAGCAGTTCCCTACAATTAGCGGGAGGGGCCCAGTACTTC CASSSLQLAGGAQYF TRBJ2-5 TRBD2 TRBV6-5 NA
TGTGCCAGCAGCCCCGGAGAGGGTTGGGAAAAACTGTTTTTT CASSPGEGWEKLFF TRBJ1-4 NA TRBV7-2 NA
TGTGCCAGCAGCTTAGAATCGGGGACTGGCGGCTACACCTTC CASSLESGTGGYTF TRBJ1-2 NA TRBV7-8 NA
TGTGCCAGCAGTCCTCCGGGACTAGAGTCTAATGAGCAGTTCTTC CASSPPGLESNEQFF TRBJ2-1 TRBD2 TRBV25-1 NA
TGTGCCAGCTCACTTGTGACAGGGACGGACTATGGCTACACCTTC CASSLVTGTDYGYTF TRBJ1-2 TRBD1 TRBV18 NA
TGTGCCAGCAGTAGGGGGGGTGAGCAGTTCTTC CASSRGGEQFF TRBJ2-1 NA TRBV6-5 few
TGTGCCAGCAGCATCACTAGCGGGGAACCACATACGCAGTATTTT CASSITSGEPHTQYF TRBJ2-3 TRBD2 TRBV11-2 NA
TGTGCCAGCAGTCGTACCCGGTTCGATGGCTACACCTTC CASSRTRFDGYTF TRBJ1-2 NA TRBV6-6 NA
TGTGCCTGGAGTAAAAACCGGGACAGTCTGAACACCGGGGAGCTGTTTTTT CAWSKNRDSLNTGELFF TRBJ2-2 TRBD1 TRBV30 few
TGTGCCAGCAGCCAAGATGGCGGTTATTACAATGAGCAGTTCTTC CASSQDGGYYNEQFF TRBJ2-1 NA TRBV4-2 NA
TGTGCCAGCAGCCGGAGACAGGGGGGGAACACTGAAGCTTTCTTT CASSRRQGGNTEAFF TRBJ1-1 TRBD1 TRBV11-3 NA
TGTGCCAGCAGCAGGGACAGGAGATCCTACGAGCAGTACTTC CASSRDRRSYEQYF TRBJ2-7 TRBD1 TRBV27 NA
TGTGCCAGCAGCGTAGACGAGAGTCAGCCCCAGCATTTT CASSVDESQPQHF TRBJ1-5 NA TRBV9 NA
TGCGCCAGCAGCTTGGCTGAGGGAGCTAACTATGGCTACACCTTC CASSLAEGANYGYTF TRBJ1-2 NA TRBV5-1 few
TGTGCCAGCAGTTACTCGTACAGGAAGGTTCGTTCGGAGCAGTACTTC CASSYSYRKVRSEQYF TRBJ2-7 NA TRBV6-6 few
TGTGCCAGCAGTTCTAGCGGGAGTAATACGCAGTATTTT CASSSSGSNTQYF TRBJ2-3 TRBD2 TRBV7-3 few